Listed here are 2 T cell receptor beta chains from one sample, sequenced in a study of regulatory T cells in long-lasting Graves disease. Time point: newly diagnosed GD, antithyroid drugs for less than 3 months. With RNA extracted from PBMCs as input, the TCR library was made. The TCR beta library used iRepertoire HTBI primers with Arm-PCR amplification of CDR3. Each CDR3 protein is one row after TCRdb ran MiXCR on the multiplex PCR reads. There are over 500,000 distinct CDR3 sequences in the sample; around 16% occur only once, and around 11% lies in the top ten. A further study also used this sample, focusing on T cells in Graves' hyperthyroidism and ophthalmopathy.

The sample consisted of peripheral blood mononuclear cells (PBMCs), taken at new diagnosis, from a patient treated with antithyroid drugs. The receptor set was obtained from a young man with Graves disease.

The V call is TRBV19, the J call TRBJ2-7, with TRBD2 identical over 8 bases. V trimming: 4 bases; J trimming: 3 bases; junction bases outside the gene matches: 5. CDR3 length equals 14 residues. CDR1 LNHDA and CDR2 SQIVND come from the germline V gene (reference sequence). The CDR3 bases are TGTGCCAGTAGTAGATCAGCGGGGGACTACGAGCAGTACTTC. This gives the protein CASSRSAGDYEQYF.

This chain joins TRBV5-1 and TRBJ2-5; perhaps D is TRBD1 or TRBD2 (7 bases each). V lost 0 bases to trimming and J lost 2 bases, with 17 bases between them. Germline V gene sequence: CDR1 SGHRS, CDR2 YFSETQ. The length of the CDR3 is 17 residues. The CDR3 bases are TGCGCCAGCAGCTTGGGACAGGGAGGGACCCCGCAAGAGACCCAGTACTTC. Translated, it gives CASSLGQGGTPQETQYF.